Described below is a single T cell receptor (beta chain) sequence and its context. This entry comes from a study of blood T cells in healthy people across ages. Staff drew ten milliliters of peripheral blood from each donor. Every sample yielded at least 6.5 million isolated PBMCs. Germline lookup yields CDR1 SGDLS and CDR2 YYNGEE. There are 16 residues in the CDR3. Trimming removed 3 bases at V and 0 bases at J, with 10 bases between. Together with a sample-barcoded 5' primer, a J-beta primer mix was included in a second PCR lasting about 7 to 12 cycles. TCRdb independently ran MiXCR on the 5' RACE reads; one entry per CDR3 protein. The sample comprises 850,000 to 1,100,000 distinct CDR3 sequences, more than 30% of which are singletons, and over 10% rests with the top ten.

The sample taken for sequencing was blood. The V call is TRBV9, the J call TRBJ1-6; D not certain. The receptor's source is a young man in good health. CDR3 in DNA: TGTGCCAGCAGCGGGGAACAGAGCTCCTATAATTCACCCCTCCACTTT. Its translation: CASSGEQSSYNSPLHF.